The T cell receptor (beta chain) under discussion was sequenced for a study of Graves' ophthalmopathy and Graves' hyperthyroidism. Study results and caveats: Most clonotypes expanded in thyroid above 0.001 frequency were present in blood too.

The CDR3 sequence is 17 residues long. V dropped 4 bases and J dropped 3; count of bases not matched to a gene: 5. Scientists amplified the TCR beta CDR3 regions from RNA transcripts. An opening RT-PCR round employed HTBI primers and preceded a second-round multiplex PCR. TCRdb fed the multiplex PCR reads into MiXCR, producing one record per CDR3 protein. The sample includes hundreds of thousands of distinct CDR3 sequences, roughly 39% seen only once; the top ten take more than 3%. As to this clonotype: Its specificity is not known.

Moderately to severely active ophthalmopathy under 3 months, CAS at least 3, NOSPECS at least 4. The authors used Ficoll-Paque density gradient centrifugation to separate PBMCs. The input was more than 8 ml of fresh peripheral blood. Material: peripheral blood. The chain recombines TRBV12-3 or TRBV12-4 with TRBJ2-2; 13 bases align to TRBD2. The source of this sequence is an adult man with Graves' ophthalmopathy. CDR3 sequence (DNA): TGTGCCAGCAGTTGGACTAGCGGGAGAGGCGACACCGGGGAGCTGTTTTTT. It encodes CASSWTSGRGDTGELFF.